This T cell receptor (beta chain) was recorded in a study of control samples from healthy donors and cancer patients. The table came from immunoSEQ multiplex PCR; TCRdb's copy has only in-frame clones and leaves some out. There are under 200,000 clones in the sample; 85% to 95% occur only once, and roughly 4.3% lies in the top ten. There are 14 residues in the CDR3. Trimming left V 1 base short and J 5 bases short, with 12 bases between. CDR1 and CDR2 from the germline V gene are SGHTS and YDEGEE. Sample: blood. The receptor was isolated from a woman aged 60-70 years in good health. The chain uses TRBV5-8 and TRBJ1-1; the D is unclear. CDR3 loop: CASSLYPPGTEAFF. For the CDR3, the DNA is TGTGCCAGCAGCTTGTATCCCCCGGGGACTGAAGCTTTCTTT.